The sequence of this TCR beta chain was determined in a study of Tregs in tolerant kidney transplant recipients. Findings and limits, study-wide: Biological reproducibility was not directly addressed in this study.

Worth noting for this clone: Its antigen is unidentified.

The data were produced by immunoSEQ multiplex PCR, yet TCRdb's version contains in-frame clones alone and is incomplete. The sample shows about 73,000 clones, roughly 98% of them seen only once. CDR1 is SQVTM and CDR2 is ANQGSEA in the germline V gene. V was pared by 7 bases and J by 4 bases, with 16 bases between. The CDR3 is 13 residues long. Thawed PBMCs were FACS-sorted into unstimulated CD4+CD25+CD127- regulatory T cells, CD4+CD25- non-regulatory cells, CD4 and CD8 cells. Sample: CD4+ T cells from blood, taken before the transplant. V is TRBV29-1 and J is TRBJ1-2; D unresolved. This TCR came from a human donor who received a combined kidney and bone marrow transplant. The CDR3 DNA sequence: TGCAGCGAATTTCAAGTACAGTCCTATGGCTACACCTTC. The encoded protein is CSEFQVQSYGYTF. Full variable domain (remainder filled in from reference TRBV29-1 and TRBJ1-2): SAVISQKPSRDICQRGTSLTIQCQVDSQVTMMFWYRQQPGQSLTLIATANQGSEATYESGFVIDKFPISRPNLTFSTLTVSNMSPEDSSIYLCSEFQVQSYGYTFGSGTRLTVV.